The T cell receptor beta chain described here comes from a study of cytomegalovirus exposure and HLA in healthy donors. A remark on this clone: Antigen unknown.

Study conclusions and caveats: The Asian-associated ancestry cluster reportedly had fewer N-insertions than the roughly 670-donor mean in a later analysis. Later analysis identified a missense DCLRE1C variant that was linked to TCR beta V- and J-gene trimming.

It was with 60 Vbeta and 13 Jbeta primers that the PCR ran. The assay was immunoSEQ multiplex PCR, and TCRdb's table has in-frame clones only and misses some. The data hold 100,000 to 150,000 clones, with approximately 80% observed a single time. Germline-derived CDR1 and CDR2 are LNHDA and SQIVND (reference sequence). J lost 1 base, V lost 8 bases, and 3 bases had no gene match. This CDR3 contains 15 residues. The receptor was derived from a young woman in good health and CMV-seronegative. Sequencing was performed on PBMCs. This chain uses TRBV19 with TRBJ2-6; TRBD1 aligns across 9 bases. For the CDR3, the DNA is TGTGCCAGTCGGGACAGGGCTTCTGGGGCCAACGTCCTGACTTTC. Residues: CASRDRASGANVLTF. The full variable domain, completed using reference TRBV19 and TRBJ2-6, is DGGITQSPKYLFRKEGQNVTLSCEQNLNHDAMYWYRQDPGQGLRLIYYSQIVNDFQKGDIAEGYSVSREKKESFPLTVTSAQKNPTAFYLCASRDRASGANVLTFGAGSRLTVL.